This T cell receptor (beta chain) is from a study of T cells after yellow fever vaccination. Study results and caveats: Although the secondary response was weaker, it peaked faster, at day 5 versus 15. Most clones from primary vaccination were detected again post-booster (roughly 96% CD4, roughly 91% CD8).

This clonotype was seen at least ten times. The authors made TCR cDNA by 5'RACE template switching, adding a universal primer site and UMIs. Via MiXCR, TCRdb re-called the 5' RACE reads, giving one row per CDR3 protein. Among some 100,000 distinct CDR3 sequences, over 8% were seen once, and the ten largest hold about 15%. The CDR3 runs to 12 residues. V was clipped by 5 bases and J by 6 bases, with 11 bases between them. Germline CDR1 DFQATT, CDR2 SNEGSKA (reference sequence). The sequence was collected from a man aged 18 to 29 who received the YFV17D yellow fever vaccine. This specimen consisted of CD8+ T cells not binding an NS4B(214-222) dextramer, sorted from PBMCs, obtained around 15 days after the first yellow fever vaccination. The chain combines TRBV20-1 with TRBJ2-4; the D is unclear. CDR3 protein: CSAGSFRNIQYF. The CDR3 bases are TGCAGTGCTGGTTCTTTTCGAAACATTCAGTACTTC.